The source of this T cell receptor (beta chain) is a study of regulatory T cells in long-lasting Graves disease. Germline CDR1 DFQATT, CDR2 SNEGSKA (reference sequence). The CDR3 is 14 residues long. The ends lost 4 bases at V and 7 bases at J; junction bases unmatched: 9. This clonotype came up a few times. Antigen unknown. Time point reported: persistent/refractory GD, antithyroid drugs over 5 years with positive TRAb. There was RNA extracted from PBMCs, and the TCR library was made from it. Overall study results and limits: In persistent patients, shared public clonotypes (around 2,500) outnumbered those in new patients (around 1,000).

TCR beta libraries were built with iRepertoire HTBI primers and Arm-PCR of CDR3 regions. TCRdb passed the multiplex PCR reads through MiXCR, listing each CDR3 protein once. The sample carries fewer than 400,000 distinct CDR3 sequences, around 21% recorded once. The specimen comprised peripheral blood mononuclear cells (PBMCs), sampled when the disease was refractory, from a patient treated with antithyroid drugs. This clonotype was obtained from a female donor with Graves disease. This chain uses TRBV20-1 with TRBJ1-5, with TRBD1 matching 8 bases. CDR3 sequence reads: CSANPSGGSQPQHF. The CDR3 DNA reads TGCAGTGCTAATCCCTCAGGGGGCAGCCAGCCCCAGCATTTT.